The rows below give T cell receptor beta chains drawn from one sample of a study of blood T cell repertoires in COVID-19. This table comes from immunoSEQ multiplex PCR, and its TCRdb copy is limited to in-frame clones, with some not included. The table has 95,000 to 150,000 clones, roughly 87% seen once; the top ten hold 11%. Sequencing used peripheral blood. The receptors derive from an elderly man with acute or convalescent COVID-19. Both conserved end residues are part of each CDR3. Each record gives: V gene, J gene, D gene, clone size, CDR3 protein, CDR3 DNA. The D gene is left open where the match is weak. Size is omitted from some rows. Given values are once, few, many or a class for expanded clones.

>TRBV3-1/TRBV3-2|TRBJ1-1|TRBD1|NA
CASSQMGQPNTEAFF
TGTGCCAGCAGCCAGATGGGACAGCCGAACACTGAAGCTTTCTTT
>TRBV6-1|TRBJ1-5|TRBD1|once
CASSEQTGGGQPQHF
TGTGCCAGCAGTGAACAGACAGGGGGCGGTCAGCCCCAGCATTTT
>TRBV3-1/TRBV3-2|TRBJ1-2|TRBD1|NA
CASSTGTANLYNYGYTF
TGTGCCAGCAGCACCGGGACAGCGAACTTATATAACTATGGCTACACCTTC
>TRBV19|TRBJ1-2|TRBD1|NA
CASTATRDRGGYGYTF
TGTGCCAGTACCGCAACTAGAGACAGGGGTGGCTATGGCTACACCTTC
>TRBV4-3|TRBJ1-4|NA|NA
CASSQEDSATNEKLFF
TGCGCCAGCAGCCAGGAGGACAGCGCAACTAATGAAAAACTGTTTTTT
>TRBV28|TRBJ2-2|NA|NA
CASSLLGGANTGELFF
TGTGCCAGCAGTTTATTGGGGGGTGCGAACACCGGGGAGCTGTTTTTT
>TRBV21-1|TRBJ1-1|NA|NA
CASSMGTGATEAFF
TGTGCCAGCAGCATGGGGACAGGGGCCACTGAAGCTTTCTTT
>TRBV30|TRBJ2-1|TRBD2|NA
CAWRDMGGEQFF
TGTGCCTGGAGGGATATGGGGGGGGAGCAGTTCTTC
>TRBV2|TRBJ1-2|NA|NA
CASTQSGGVNWGYTF
TGTGCCAGCACCCAGTCGGGAGGGGTAAACTGGGGCTACACCTTC
>TRBV5-8|TRBJ1-3|TRBD1|NA
CASSLDPDRAGNTIYF
TGTGCCAGCAGCTTGGATCCGGACAGGGCTGGAAACACCATATATTTT
>TRBV3-1/TRBV3-2|TRBJ1-3|NA|NA
CASSQGEAASYF
TGTGCCAGCAGCCAAGGAGAAGCCGCGTCGTATTTT
>TRBV7-2|TRBJ1-2|NA|NA
CASSLAKTEGYTF
TGTGCCAGCAGCTTAGCGAAAACAGAGGGCTACACCTTC
>TRBV24-1|TRBJ2-3|NA|NA
CATSVGGADADTQYF
TGTGCCACCAGTGTAGGGGGGGCTGACGCAGATACGCAGTATTTT
>TRBV21-1|TRBJ2-7|NA|NA
CASSKEARRKQYF
TGTGCCAGCAGCAAAGAAGCCAGGAGGAAGCAGTACTTC
>TRBV28|TRBJ1-5|NA|NA
CASSHSAGRMISNQPQHF
TGTGCCAGCAGCCACTCCGCGGGACGGATGATTAGCAATCAGCCCCAGCATTTT
>TRBV30|TRBJ1-5|NA|NA
CAWSSTITLTGSNQPQHF
TGTGCCTGGAGTTCAACAATAACCCTCACGGGAAGCAATCAGCCCCAGCATTTT
>TRBV6-5|TRBJ1-1|TRBD1|NA
CASSYGTANTEAFF
TGTGCCAGCAGTTACGGGACAGCGAACACTGAAGCTTTCTTT
>TRBV11-1|TRBJ1-1|NA|NA
CASTNPSGGRGTEAFF
TGTGCCAGCACCAACCCCTCGGGGGGGCGGGGGACTGAAGCTTTCTTT
>TRBV20-1|TRBJ2-5|TRBD2|NA
CSASHGGEGSRETQYF
TGCAGTGCTAGTCATGGGGGGGAGGGAAGTAGGGAGACCCAGTACTTC
>TRBV2|TRBJ1-5|TRBD1|NA
CASSGTGGSNQPQHF
TGTGCCAGCAGTGGGACAGGGGGTTCCAATCAGCCCCAGCATTTT
>TRBV4-2|TRBJ1-2|NA|NA
CASSQDTTEYYGYTF
TGTGCCAGCAGCCAAGACACGACAGAGTACTATGGCTACACCTTC
>TRBV7-8|TRBJ2-1|TRBD2|NA
CASSLAVGLAGNNEQFF
TGTGCCAGCAGCTTAGCGGTGGGGCTAGCGGGAAACAATGAGCAGTTCTTC
>TRBV3-1/TRBV3-2|TRBJ1-1|NA|NA
CASSLGRAGRPTEAFF
TGTGCCAGCAGCCTAGGTAGGGCAGGGAGGCCCACTGAAGCTTTCTTT
>TRBV5-8|TRBJ2-1|TRBD1|few
CASSSFRDRLLYNEQFF
TGTGCCAGCAGCTCGTTCCGGGACAGGCTTCTATACAATGAGCAGTTCTTC
>TRBV7-3|TRBJ1-3|TRBD1|NA
CASSLRGGPSSGNTIYF
TGTGCCAGCAGCCTAAGAGGGGGCCCAAGCTCTGGAAACACCATATATTTT
>TRBV28|TRBJ1-2|TRBD1|few
CASGGGAVEGYTF
TGTGCCAGCGGAGGGGGCGCAGTTGAAGGCTACACCTTC
>TRBV5-1|TRBJ2-1|TRBD2|NA
CASRLAEGFHEQFF
TGCGCCAGCAGGCTAGCGGAGGGGTTCCATGAGCAGTTCTTC
>TRBV19|TRBJ1-6|NA|NA
CASSVHGSPLHF
TGTGCCAGTAGTGTCCACGGTTCACCCCTCCACTTT
>TRBV7-9|TRBJ1-2|TRBD1|NA
CASTPRDRGPYGYTF
TGTGCCAGCACCCCCCGAGACAGGGGACCCTATGGCTACACCTTC
>TRBV7-2|TRBJ1-4|TRBD1|NA
CASSLAGTGTGEKLFF
TGTGCCAGCAGCTTAGCGGGGACAGGGACGGGTGAAAAACTGTTTTTT
>TRBV28|TRBJ2-2|TRBD1|few
CASSPGQVNTGELFF
TGTGCCAGCAGTCCGGGACAGGTGAACACCGGGGAGCTGTTTTTT
>TRBV5-1|TRBJ2-3|TRBD2|NA
CASSLAGVPDTQYF
TGCGCCAGCAGCCTAGCGGGAGTCCCAGATACGCAGTATTTT
>TRBV7-7|TRBJ2-1|NA|NA
CASSSDTFNEQFF
TGTGCCAGCAGCTCGGACACTTTCAATGAGCAGTTCTTC
>TRBV28|TRBJ2-1|NA|NA
CASTLQGVHEQFF
TGTGCCAGCACTCTACAGGGAGTCCATGAGCAGTTCTTC
>TRBV3-1/TRBV3-2|TRBJ1-3|NA|once
CASSQVPQGSGNTIYF
TGTGCCAGCAGCCAAGTCCCACAGGGCTCTGGAAACACCATATATTTT
>TRBV5-1|TRBJ1-1|TRBD1|once
CASSSRQGFVAFSDTEAFF
TGCGCCAGCAGCTCTAGACAGGGTTTTGTGGCGTTCTCGGACACTGAAGCTTTCTTT
>TRBV19|TRBJ1-2|TRBD1|NA
CASSDRGTSYGYTF
TGTGCCAGTAGCGACAGGGGGACTAGCTATGGCTACACCTTC
>TRBV4-2|TRBJ1-1|NA|few
CASIDTGVNTEAFF
TGTGCCAGCATCGACACGGGGGTGAACACTGAAGCTTTCTTT
>TRBV11-3|TRBJ2-5|TRBD1|NA
CASSLQGVGETQYF
TGTGCCAGCAGCTTACAGGGGGTTGGAGAGACCCAGTACTTC
>TRBV10-3|TRBJ2-1|TRBD2|NA
CAIREGLEYNEQFF
TGTGCCATCAGAGAGGGACTAGAGTACAATGAGCAGTTCTTC
>TRBV6-5|TRBJ1-2|TRBD1|NA
CASSIQGAFGNGYTF
TGTGCCAGCAGTATTCAGGGGGCGTTTGGAAATGGCTACACCTTC
>TRBV7-8|TRBJ1-1|NA|NA
CASSRESGGTEAFF
TGTGCCAGCAGCCGAGAAAGTGGGGGGACTGAAGCTTTCTTT
>TRBV27|TRBJ2-5|TRBD2|NA
CASSPWAGVAETQYF
TGTGCCAGCAGCCCCTGGGCGGGAGTAGCAGAGACCCAGTACTTC
>TRBV11-2|TRBJ2-5|NA|NA
CASSLGLDETQYF
TGTGCCAGCAGCTTAGGGCTTGATGAGACCCAGTACTTC